This TCR beta chain was recovered during a study of blood T cell repertoires in COVID-19. Each recovered donor of Cohort 3 presented with two negative PCRs, clearance, or symptom resolution. CDR3 length: 14 residues. The germline CDR1 and CDR2 sequences are SGHNT and YYREEE (reference sequence). The V gene end was trimmed by 4 bases and the J gene end by 0 bases; junction bases not matched to a gene: 2. This table comes from immunoSEQ multiplex PCR, and its TCRdb copy is limited to in-frame clones, with some not included. The repertoire holds roughly 500,000 clones, with roughly 90% as singletons. The sequence was collected from a woman aged 35 to 49 who had recovered from COVID-19. Specimen: PBMCs or T cells enriched from blood (not recorded which). The rearrangement uses TRBV5-4 and TRBJ2-5; 8 bases are a match to TRBD1. CDR3 in DNA: TGTGCCAGCAGCCACAGGGGGTACCAAGAGACCCAGTACTTC. Translating gives CASSHRGYQETQYF.